These T cell receptor beta chains were read from a single sample in a study of blood T cell repertoires in COVID-19. Produced via immunoSEQ multiplex PCR; TCRdb's table is partial and in-frame only. The table lists some 230,000 clones, 80% to 85% of them singletons. Sequenced input: peripheral blood. The receptors stem from a woman aged 55 to 70 with acute or convalescent COVID-19. Each CDR3 is given with its conserved first and last residue. The order of the fields is V gene, CDR3 length, J gene, D gene, clone size, CDR3 DNA, CDR3 protein. D genes are given only for firm matches. Size is stated for part of the rows, as once, few or many counts, or as a class when the clone is expanded.

>TRBV14|19|TRBJ1-1|.|.
TGTGCCAGCAGCCAAGATTTTTACCCAAACACCAGGGAGGACACTGAAGCTTTCTTT
CASSQDFYPNTREDTEAFF
>TRBV6-5|13|TRBJ2-7|TRBD2|.
TGTGCCAGCAGCAGCGGGGCCGTCGGGGAGCAGTACTTC
CASSSGAVGEQYF
>TRBV14|15|TRBJ1-1|TRBD1|.
TGTGCCAGCAGCCAACAGGACAGGGGGCTAGGTGAAGCTTTCTTT
CASSQQDRGLGEAFF
>TRBV6-5|13|TRBJ1-1|TRBD1|few
TGTGCCAGCAGAAACAGGGGGAACACTGAAGCTTTCTTT
CASRNRGNTEAFF
>TRBV3-1/TRBV3-2|14|TRBJ2-5|.|.
TGTGCCAGCAGCCAAGCTCACTCGAAAGAGACCCAGTACTTC
CASSQAHSKETQYF
>TRBV27|14|TRBJ2-7|TRBD1|.
TGTGCCAGCAGTTTATCAGCGGCCAGGGGGGAGCAGTACTTC
CASSLSAARGEQYF
>TRBV30|12|TRBJ1-6|.|.
TGTGCCTGGACCAGGTCTGGGTCACCCCTCCACTTT
CAWTRSGSPLHF
>TRBV5-1|15|TRBJ1-2|TRBD1|.
TGCGCCAGCAGCCCGTCTACAGGGGCGGGCTATGGCTACACCTTC
CASSPSTGAGYGYTF
>TRBV6-2/TRBV6-3|14|TRBJ2-1|.|.
TGTGCCAGCAGTTACACCCTATTCTACAATGAGCAGTTCTTC
CASSYTLFYNEQFF
>TRBV7-3|14|TRBJ2-5|TRBD2|.
TGTGCCAGCAGCATTATCGGGGGGGAAGAGACCCAGTACTTC
CASSIIGGEETQYF
>TRBV6-5|15|TRBJ2-5|TRBD2|.
TGTGCCAGCAGTTACAGAGGACTAGCGGAAGAGACCCAGTACTTC
CASSYRGLAEETQYF
>TRBV3-1/TRBV3-2|11|TRBJ1-1|.|.
TGTGCCAGCGGGGCGAACACTGAAGCTTTCTTT
CASGANTEAFF
>TRBV29-1|13|TRBJ1-1|.|.
TGCAGCGTAAGCAGGGGCTTGAACACTGAAGCTTTCTTT
CSVSRGLNTEAFF